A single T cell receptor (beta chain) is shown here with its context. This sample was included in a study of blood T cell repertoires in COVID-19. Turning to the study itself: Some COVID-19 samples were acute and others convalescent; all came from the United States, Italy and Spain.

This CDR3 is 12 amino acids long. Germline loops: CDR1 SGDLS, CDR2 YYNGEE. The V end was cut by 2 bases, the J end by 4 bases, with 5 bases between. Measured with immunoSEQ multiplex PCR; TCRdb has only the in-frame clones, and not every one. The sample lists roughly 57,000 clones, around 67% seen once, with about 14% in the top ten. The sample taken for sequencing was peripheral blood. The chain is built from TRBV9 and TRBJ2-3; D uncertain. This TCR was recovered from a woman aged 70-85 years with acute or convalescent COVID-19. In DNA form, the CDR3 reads TGTGCCAGCAGCGTTCTATCAGATACGCAGTATTTT. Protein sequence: CASSVLSDTQYF. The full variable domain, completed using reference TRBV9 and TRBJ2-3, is DSGVTQTPKHLITATGQRVTLRCSPRSGDLSVYWYQQSLDQGLQFLIQYYNGEERAKGNILERFSAQQFPDLHSELNLSSLELGDSALYFCASSVLSDTQYFGPGTRLTVL.